This entry lists 13 T cell receptor beta chains sequenced from one sample in a study of T cell changes during pregnancy in multiple sclerosis. Sequenced by immunoSEQ multiplex PCR; TCRdb stores in-frame clones only, minus some. The sample carries fewer than 85,000 clones, around 93% recorded once. The starting material was peripheral blood, obtained in the second trimester of pregnancy. These receptors came from a female donor with multiple sclerosis, enrolled in a pregnancy study.

The chain joins TRBV6-6 to TRBJ2-2; D perhaps matches TRBD1 (6 bases). Trimming left V 6 bases short and J 5 bases short, with 7 bases between. Looked up from germline, CDR1 is MNHNY and CDR2 is SVGAGI (reference sequence). The CDR3 has 12 amino acids. CDR3 bases: TGTGCCAGCAGAACAGGGACCGGGGAGCTGTTTTTT. Its translation: CASRTGTGELFF.

This sequence joins TRBV5-6 and TRBJ1-4; tentative D call: TRBD1 (5 bases). The V end was cut by 5 bases, the J end by 8 bases, with 13 bases between. Germline loops: CDR1 SGHDT, CDR2 YYEEEE. The CDR3 runs 13 residues. The CDR3 DNA follows: TGTGCCAGCAGTCGGGACTCGAGGGAAAAACTGTTTTTT. It is translated as CASSRDSREKLFF. Together with reference TRBV5-6 and TRBJ1-4, the CDR3 gives the full variable domain: DAGVTQSPTHLIKTRGQQVTLRCSPKSGHDTVSWYQQALGQGPQFIFQYYEEEERQRGNFPDRFSGHQFPNYSSELNVNALLLGDSALYLCASSRDSREKLFFGSGTQLSVL.

The chain is built from TRBV2 and TRBJ2-2, with 8 nucleotides matching TRBD2. Germline loops: CDR1 SNHLY, CDR2 FYNNEI. V shed 7 bases and J 6 bases; nucleotides not matched to a gene: 7. This CDR3 contains 14 residues. CDR3 bases: TGTGCCAGCACCCCAAAAGCGGGAGCCGGGGAGCTGTTTTTT. It is translated as CASTPKAGAGELFF.

The CDR3 sequence: CASSLADFRYGYTF. As DNA, the CDR3 is TGTGCCAGCAGCCTCGCGGATTTTCGCTATGGCTACACCTTC. V is TRBV9 and J is TRBJ1-2; D is ambiguous. V lost 4 bases and J 4 bases, leaving 14 bases between the germline ends. The CDR3 is 14 residues long. Looked up from germline, CDR1 is SGDLS and CDR2 is YYNGEE.

The rearrangement links TRBV5-6 to TRBJ2-7; no reliable D call. CDR1 and CDR2 (germline): SGHDT, YYEEEE. CDR3 length: 11 amino acids. With 4 bases removed from V and 2 bases from J, the gap between germline ends came to 4 bases. CDR3 nucleotides: TGTGCCAGCAGCATAACCTACGAGCAGTACTTC. The encoded protein is CASSITYEQYF.

This clone has a single count. V is TRBV7-9 and J is TRBJ2-7, with D possibly being TRBD2 (7 bases). The V gene's germline CDR1 is SEHNR and CDR2 FQNEAQ (reference sequence). Trimming took off 1 base at V and 3 bases at J, with 16 bases between the two ends. There are 16 residues in the CDR3. The CDR3 nucleotides are TGTGCCAGCAGCTTAGTAGTGGGGGCGGGAGACTACGAGCAGTACTTC. This gives the protein CASSLVVGAGDYEQYF.

The chain has TRBV11-2 and TRBJ1-4, with 10 nucleotides matching TRBD1. V shed 5 bases, J shed 6 bases, and the junction held 9 bases outside the gene matches. The germline CDR1 and CDR2 sequences are SGHAT and FQNNGV. This CDR3 has 16 residues. This CDR3 reads CASSPGQGVADEKLFF. The CDR3 nucleotides are TGTGCCAGCAGCCCCGGACAGGGGGTCGCTGATGAAAAACTGTTTTTT.

The chain couples TRBV19 to TRBJ2-2; TRBD2 aligns across 10 bases. The CDR3 runs 14 residues. The germline V gene has CDR1 LNHDA and CDR2 SQIVND (reference sequence). The J segment lost 7 bases and the V segment lost 9 bases, leaving 8 bases of the junction unmatched. CDR3 sequence: CASTGTSVIGELFF. CDR3 coding DNA: TGTGCCAGCACCGGGACTAGCGTTATCGGGGAGCTGTTTTTT.

The rearrangement uses TRBV25-1 and TRBJ1-2, with TRBD1 identical over 7 bases. This CDR3 comprises 15 residues. Germline V gene data show CDR1 as MGHDK and CDR2 as SYGVNS. After removal of 3 bases from V and 7 bases from J, the junction contained 11 bases not matched to a gene. CDR3 DNA: TGTGCCAGCAGTGAGATCGACAGGGACGATGCTGGCTACACCTTC. This encodes CASSEIDRDDAGYTF.

V usage is TRBV7-9 and J usage is TRBJ2-5, with TRBD2 identical over 9 bases. The CDR3 contains 11 residues. The germline CDR1 and CDR2 sequences are SEHNR and FQNEAQ (reference sequence). V dropped 5 bases and J dropped 12; count of bases not matched to a gene: 4. The CDR3, as DNA: TGTGCCAGCAGCCCTAGCGGGGCAAAGTACTTC. Translating it yields CASSPSGAKYF.

This rearrangement joins TRBV15 to TRBJ2-3; D perhaps matches TRBD1 (5 bases). The CDR3 contains 15 residues. Looked up from germline, CDR1 is LNHNV and CDR2 is YYDKDF (reference sequence). V was cut by 1 base and J by 2 bases, with 10 bases left in between. In DNA form, the CDR3 reads TGTGCCACCAGCAGAGGCGTGACAGACACAGATACGCAGTATTTT. The encoded protein is CATSRGVTDTDTQYF.

The rearrangement joins TRBV7-2 to TRBJ2-2, with 8 bases matching TRBD2. Germline CDR1 is SGHTA and CDR2 is FQGNSA. Germline trimming cut 8 bases from V and 5 bases from J; bases unmatched to any gene: 13. This CDR3 has 16 amino acids. CDR3 loop: CASPRRGVAGTGELFF. Here the CDR3 DNA reads TGTGCCAGCCCGCGTCGAGGGGTAGCGGGGACCGGGGAGCTGTTTTTT. The variable domain in full, completed from reference TRBV7-2 and TRBJ2-2, reads GAGVSQSPSNKVTEKGKDVELRCDPISGHTALYWYRQSLGQGLEFLIYFQGNSAPDKSGLPSDRFSAERTGGSVSTLTIQRTQQEDSAVYLCASPRRGVAGTGELFFGEGSRLTVL.

The CDR3 region is CASSLGQGAETQYF. CDR3 DNA sequence: TGTGCCAGCAGCTTGGGACAGGGAGCAGAGACCCAGTACTTC. The chain has TRBV9 and TRBJ2-5; 9 bases map to TRBD1. The germline V gene has CDR1 SGDLS and CDR2 YYNGEE. This CDR3 is built from 14 residues. After removal of 4 bases from V and 4 bases from J, the junction contained 5 bases not matched to a gene.